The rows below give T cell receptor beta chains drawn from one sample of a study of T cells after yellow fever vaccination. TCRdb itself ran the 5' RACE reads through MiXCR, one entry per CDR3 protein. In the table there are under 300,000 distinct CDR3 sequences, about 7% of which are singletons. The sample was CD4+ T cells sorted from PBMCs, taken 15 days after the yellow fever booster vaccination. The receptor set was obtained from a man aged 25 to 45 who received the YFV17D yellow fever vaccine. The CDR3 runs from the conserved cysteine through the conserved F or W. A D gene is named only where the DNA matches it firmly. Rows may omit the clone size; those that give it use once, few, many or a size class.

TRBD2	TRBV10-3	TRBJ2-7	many	CAISISSGSLNEQYF	TGTGCCATCAGCATCTCTAGCGGGAGTCTTAACGAGCAGTACTTC
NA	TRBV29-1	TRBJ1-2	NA	CSVYGFTGYTF	TGCAGCGTTTACGGTTTTACTGGCTACACCTTC
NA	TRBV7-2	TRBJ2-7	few	CASSRGGSISYEQYF	TGTGCCAGCAGCCGAGGAGGGAGCATCTCCTACGAGCAGTACTTC
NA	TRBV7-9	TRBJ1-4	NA	CASSQPRAETNEKLFF	TGTGCCAGCAGCCAGCCTAGGGCAGAAACTAATGAAAAACTGTTTTTT
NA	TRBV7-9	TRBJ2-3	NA	CASSLIEYGTQYF	TGTGCCAGCAGCTTAATCGAGTATGGTACGCAGTATTTT
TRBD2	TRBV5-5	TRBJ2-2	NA	CASQRGKAGDSGSGELFF	TGTGCCAGCCAGCGTGGTAAAGCGGGAGATTCCGGGTCCGGGGAGCTGTTTTTT
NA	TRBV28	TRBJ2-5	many	CASRERDQETQYF	TGTGCCAGCAGAGAGCGGGACCAAGAGACCCAGTACTTC
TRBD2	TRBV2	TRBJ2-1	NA	CASSPLQGTSDSNEQFF	TGTGCCAGCAGCCCCCTCCAGGGGACTAGTGATAGCAATGAGCAGTTCTTC
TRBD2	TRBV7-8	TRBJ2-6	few	CASSPRGTSGNKAGANVLTF	TGTGCCAGCAGCCCTAGGGGGACTAGCGGGAACAAGGCTGGGGCCAACGTCCTGACTTTC
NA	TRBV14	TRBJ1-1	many	CASSQNTEAFF	TGTGCCAGCAGCCAGAACACTGAAGCTTTCTTT
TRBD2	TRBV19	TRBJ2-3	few	CASKRLAGTDTQYF	TGTGCCAGTAAACGACTAGCGGGTACAGATACGCAGTATTTT
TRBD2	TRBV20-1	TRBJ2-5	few	CSARGPGLAGGETQYF	TGCAGTGCTAGAGGCCCGGGACTAGCGGGGGGGGAGACCCAGTACTTC
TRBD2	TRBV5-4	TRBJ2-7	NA	CASSRGAAGAYEQYF	TGTGCCAGCAGTAGGGGGGCAGCGGGAGCCTACGAGCAGTACTTC
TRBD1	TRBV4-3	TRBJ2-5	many	CASSHGTAQETQYF	TGCGCCAGCAGCCACGGGACAGCTCAAGAGACCCAGTACTTC
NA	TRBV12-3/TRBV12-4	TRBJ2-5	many	CASSLDLRFGTIQETQYF	TGTGCCAGCAGTTTGGACCTCAGATTTGGGACAATCCAAGAGACCCAGTACTTC
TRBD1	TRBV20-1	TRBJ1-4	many	CSAPGGTNEKLFF	TGCAGTGCTCCAGGGGGAACTAATGAAAAACTGTTTTTT
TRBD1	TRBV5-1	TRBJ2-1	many	CASSWTGEPYNEQFF	TGCGCCAGCAGCTGGACAGGGGAGCCCTACAATGAGCAGTTCTTC
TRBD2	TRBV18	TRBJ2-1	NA	CASSRLAGDGYDEQFF	TGTGCCAGCTCACGGCTAGCGGGAGACGGCTATGATGAGCAGTTCTTC
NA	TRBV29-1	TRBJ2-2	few	CSVRSGALANTGELFF	TGCAGCGTTAGATCGGGGGCTCTCGCGAACACCGGGGAGCTGTTTTTT
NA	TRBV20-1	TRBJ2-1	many	CSALSGPEQFF	TGCAGTGCTTTATCGGGGCCCGAGCAGTTCTTC
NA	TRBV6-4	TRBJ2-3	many	CASSEWGSEDTQYF	TGTGCCAGCAGTGAGTGGGGGTCAGAAGATACGCAGTATTTT
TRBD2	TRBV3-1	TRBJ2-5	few	CASSQGSTTSAETQYF	TGTGCCAGCAGCCAAGGATCCACTACTAGCGCGGAGACCCAGTACTTC
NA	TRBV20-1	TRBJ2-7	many	CSASRHRDTYEQYF	TGCAGTGCTAGTCGCCACAGGGATACCTACGAGCAGTACTTC
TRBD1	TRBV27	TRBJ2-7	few	CASSLYADGGTGYEQYF	TGTGCCAGCAGTTTATATGCGGATGGGGGGACAGGTTACGAGCAGTACTTC
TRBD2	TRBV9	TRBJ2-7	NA	CASSVGEGYEQYF	TGTGCCAGCAGCGTAGGGGAGGGCTACGAGCAGTACTTC
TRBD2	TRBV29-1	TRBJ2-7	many	CSARTSGKYEQYF	TGCAGCGCTCGGACTAGCGGGAAATACGAGCAGTACTTC
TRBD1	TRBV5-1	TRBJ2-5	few	CASSFTGVAETQYF	TGCGCCAGCAGCTTTACAGGGGTGGCAGAGACCCAGTACTTC
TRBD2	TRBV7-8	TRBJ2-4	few	CASSLPGLALGAKNIQYF	TGTGCCAGCAGCTTACCGGGACTAGCGTTGGGGGCCAAAAACATTCAGTACTTC
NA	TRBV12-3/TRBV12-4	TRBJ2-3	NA	CASNPTGFTDTQYF	TGTGCCAGCAACCCGACAGGATTCACAGATACGCAGTATTTT
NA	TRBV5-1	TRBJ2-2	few	CATTGAADTGELFF	TGCGCCACCACGGGTGCCGCGGACACCGGGGAGCTGTTTTTT
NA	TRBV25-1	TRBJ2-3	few	CASSEIPRRDTQYF	TGTGCCAGCAGTGAAATCCCCCGAAGAGATACGCAGTATTTT
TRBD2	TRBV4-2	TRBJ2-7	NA	CASSQGGLAGGGQYF	TGTGCCAGCAGCCAAGGGGGACTAGCGGGAGGGGGGCAGTACTTC
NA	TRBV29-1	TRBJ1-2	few	CSVAGDGYTF	TGCAGCGTTGCGGGGGATGGCTACACCTTC